This TCR beta chain originates from a study of T cell responses to AZD1222 COVID-19 vaccine. Libraries were prepared by immunoSEQ multiplex PCR; TCRdb keeps only in-frame clonotypes and omits some of them. The sample lists 130,000 to 150,000 clones; less than 95% were seen once. CDR1 is SGDLS, CDR2 YYNGEE, per germline. This CDR3 is built from 13 residues. With 4 bases removed from V and 3 bases from J, the gap between germline ends came to 8 bases. General study results and limits: Among vaccine-associated CD4 TCRs, coverage spanned spike, with dominance at 160-218 and 743-854. Spike-specific TCR repertoires showed rising breadth and depth after two AZD1222 doses. Most donors were white British and more were female, and clonal diversity was possibly underestimated.

With respect to this clone: Its antigen is undetermined.

The clonotype was recovered from an adult in good health. The source was peripheral blood, collected on day 0 of AZD1222 vaccination. V gene TRBV9 combines with J gene TRBJ1-3; D is unresolved. In nucleotides, the CDR3 is TGTGCCAGCAGCACGGGGTATGGAAACACCATATATTTT. Its protein product is CASSTGYGNTIYF. The complete variable domain, with remaining parts taken from reference TRBV9 and TRBJ1-3, reads DSGVTQTPKHLITATGQRVTLRCSPRSGDLSVYWYQQSLDQGLQFLIQYYNGEERAKGNILERFSAQQFPDLHSELNLSSLELGDSALYFCASSTGYGNTIYFGEGSWLTVV.